A single sample gave rise to the 5 T cell receptor beta chains below, sequenced in a study of tumor and adjacent non-tumor tissue in lung cancer (dated by TCRdb to the late 2010s). Receptor libraries were prepared by multiplex PCR. The sequencing machine was an Illumina HiSeq 2500. TCRbeta libraries were constructed through three rounds of nested PCR with primers (Table S4) according to protocols adapted from ARM-PCR. In-frame beta chains were kept once TCRdb had trimmed the public reads at Q25 with fastp and called clones with MiXCR. Duplicate CDR3 protein sequences are folded into a single record with the most common DNA and genes. Within this sample are 90,000 or so distinct CDR3 sequences, with around two thirds of them counted one time only. Of the sample, around 15% falls within the top ten clones. Bulk unsorted tissue served as the source for RNA extraction, and RNA quality was assessed using a NanoDrop ND-1000 and an Agilent 2100.

Sequencing input: lung tumor tissue. The origin of the receptors is a man between 65 and 85 years old with non-small cell lung cancer.

As concerns this clonotype: This may stem from a read error, because a much larger clone lies one nucleotide away. V is TRBV12-3 or TRBV12-4 and J is TRBJ2-2; D unclear. The CDR3 loop spans 13 amino acids. Here the CDR3 DNA reads TGTGGCAGCCCGAGACATAACACCGGGGAGCTGTTTTTT. This sequence encodes CGSPRHNTGELFF.

There are a few counts of this clonotype. This may be a read error: a much more frequent sequence differs by one nucleotide. The V gene is TRBV6-5, the J gene TRBJ1-1; the D is unclear. The V end lost 6 bases, the J end lost 8 bases, and 13 bases lay between the germline ends. The CDR3 extends over 12 amino acids. CDR1 MNHEY and CDR2 SVGAGI come from the germline V gene. CDR3 protein: CASRGREGEAFF. The DNA of the CDR3 is TGTGCCAGCAGAGGCCGGGAGGGAGAAGCTTTCTTT.

V and J are TRBV7-8 and TRBJ2-2, with D possibly called TRBD1 or TRBD2 (5 bases each). The CDR3 contains 15 residues. Germline CDR1 is SGHVS and CDR2 is FQNEAQ. The ends were cut back, 4 bases at V and 4 bases at J, with 13 bases in the middle. The CDR3 DNA reads as TGTGCCAGCAGCTCGTCCGGGACGGCCACCGGGGAGCTGTTTTTT. Encoded protein: CASSSSGTATGELFF.

Only a few counts were recorded for this clonotype. The chain links TRBV15 to TRBJ2-1; D is undetermined. The germline V and J ends were trimmed by 3 bases and 3 bases, with 12 bases remaining between them. The CDR3 loop spans 15 amino acids. CDR1 and CDR2 (germline): LNHNV, YYDKDF (reference sequence). CDR3: CATSSKRINYNEQFF. The CDR3 DNA follows: TGTGCCACCAGCAGTAAACGGATAAACTACAATGAGCAGTTCTTC.

This chain links TRBV20-1 with TRBJ1-1; the D is unclear. Germline loops: CDR1 DFQATT, CDR2 SNEGSKA (reference sequence). V was trimmed by 0 bases and J by 2 bases, leaving 7 bases between them. The CDR3 length is 13 residues. The CDR3 region has the DNA TGCAGTGCTAGAGATGCCGGAAACACTGAAGCTTTCTTT. Protein sequence: CSARDAGNTEAFF.